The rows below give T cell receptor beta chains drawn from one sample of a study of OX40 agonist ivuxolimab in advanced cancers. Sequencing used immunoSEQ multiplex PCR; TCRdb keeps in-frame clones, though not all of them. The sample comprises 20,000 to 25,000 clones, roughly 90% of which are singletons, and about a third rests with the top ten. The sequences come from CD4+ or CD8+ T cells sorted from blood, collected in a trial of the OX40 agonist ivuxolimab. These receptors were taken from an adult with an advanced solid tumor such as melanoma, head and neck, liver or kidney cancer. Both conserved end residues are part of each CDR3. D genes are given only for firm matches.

CGSYGAFTDTQYF	TRBV29-1	-	TRBJ2-3
CASSQDHGRGLSQPQHF	TRBV4-1	TRBD1	TRBJ1-5
CSVGGSFDEQYF	TRBV29-1	-	TRBJ2-7
CASSLNAGRSSYNEQFF	TRBV7-2	-	TRBJ2-1
CASSVISGRGTGELFF	TRBV9	TRBD2	TRBJ2-2
CASSPPPWAGVYNEQFF	TRBV6-4	-	TRBJ2-1
CASSAEYTSDYGYTF	TRBV6-1	-	TRBJ1-2
CASSLGTQSYGYTF	TRBV7-9	-	TRBJ1-2
CASRGTGGKGYGYTF	TRBV6-1	TRBD1	TRBJ1-2
CASTPHGLSGANVLTF	TRBV4-3	-	TRBJ2-6
CASSTSGRVVYEQYF	TRBV18	TRBD2	TRBJ2-7
CASSLRNSGNTIYF	TRBV7-9	-	TRBJ1-3
CASSQLYWGGPSLAADTQYF	TRBV4-3	-	TRBJ2-3
CASSLVRGKNTEAFF	TRBV5-4	-	TRBJ1-1
CASSQDLGEGNEKLFF	TRBV4-3	-	TRBJ1-4
CASSLEAVSNYGYTF	TRBV7-8	-	TRBJ1-2
CAWSVLRGNRYGYTF	TRBV30	-	TRBJ1-2
CASSPTGYDTEAFF	TRBV18	-	TRBJ1-1
CASSLEVRGNEQFF	TRBV5-8	-	TRBJ2-1
CASSSRDRVETQYF	TRBV11-3	TRBD1	TRBJ2-5
CASSLSILAGGDGETQYF	TRBV7-6	TRBD2	TRBJ2-5
CASSFPQGALETGELFF	TRBV27	TRBD1	TRBJ2-2
CASSSIYEQYF	TRBV6-6	-	TRBJ2-7
CASRGKGQGLPVNYGYTF	TRBV2	-	TRBJ1-2
CASSLFGTPSETQYF	TRBV7-7	-	TRBJ2-5
CASSLVGGDATF	TRBV7-9	TRBD1	TRBJ1-2
CASSLVYRSYEQYF	TRBV11-2	-	TRBJ2-7